The T cell receptor (beta chain) described here comes from a study of blood T cell repertoires in COVID-19. The overall study: Some COVID-19 samples were acute and others convalescent; all came from the United States, Italy and Spain. The analysed material was cDNA or gDNA that came from T cells, B-cell-depleted T cells, or PBMCs.

The CDR3 is 12 residues long. Germline V lookup: CDR1 SGHNT, CDR2 YENEEA. Trimming left V 6 bases short and J 2 bases short, with 6 bases between. Original analysis: Amplification from reference gene primers served as the basis for estimated nucleated cell counts. The assay was immunoSEQ multiplex PCR, and TCRdb's table has in-frame clones only and misses some. That table is the source of V, J and clone size, and D and trimming were worked out from the DNA. The sample has approximately 340,000 clones, around 82% seen once. Sequencing was performed on peripheral blood. The V and J genes are TRBV11-3 and TRBJ2-3, with D hard to call. This TCR was recovered from a man aged 30-40 years with active or convalescent COVID-19. In nucleotides, the CDR3 is TGTGCCAGCAGGGCCGACACAGATACGCAGTATTTT. It codes for CASRADTDTQYF.